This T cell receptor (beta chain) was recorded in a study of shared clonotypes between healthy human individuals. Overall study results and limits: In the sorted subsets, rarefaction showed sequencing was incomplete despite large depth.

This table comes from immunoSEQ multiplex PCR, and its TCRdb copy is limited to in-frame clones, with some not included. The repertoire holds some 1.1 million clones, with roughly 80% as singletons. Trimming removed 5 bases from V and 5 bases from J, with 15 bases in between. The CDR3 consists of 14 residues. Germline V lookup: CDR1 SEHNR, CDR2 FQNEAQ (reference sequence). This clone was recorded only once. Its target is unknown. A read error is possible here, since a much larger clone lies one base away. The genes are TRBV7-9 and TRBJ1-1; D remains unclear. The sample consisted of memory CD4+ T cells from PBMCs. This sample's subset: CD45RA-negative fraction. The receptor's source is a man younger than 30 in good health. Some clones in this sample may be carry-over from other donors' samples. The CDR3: CASSLSGNKTEAFF. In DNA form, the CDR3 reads TGTGCCAGCAGCCTCAGCGGGAATAAGACTGAAGCTTTCTTT.